The clone carrying this T cell receptor beta chain occurred a few times. Participant ages covered 18 to 89 years across about two dozen US areas. Method: immunoSEQ multiplex PCR; TCRdb's copy keeps in-frame clones and lacks some. The table records about 250,000 clones, about nine tenths of them present only once. The sample belongs to a study of blood T cell repertoires in COVID-19. Study information: Donors in the United States, Italy and Spain gave samples during acute or convalescent COVID-19.

The sequence was obtained from a man in his forties who had recovered from COVID-19. Material for sequencing was PBMCs or T cells enriched from blood (not recorded which).

The CDR3 is CASSIRHSDTQYF. The CDR3 DNA is TGTGCCAGTAGTATTCGACATTCAGATACGCAGTATTTT. The J gene is TRBJ2-3, the V gene TRBV19; no clear D. The germline V gene encodes CDR1 LNHDA and CDR2 SQIVND (reference sequence). CDR3 size: 13 residues. Trimming shortened V by 3 bases and J by 4 bases, and 8 bases separated the two germline ends.